This TCR beta chain was sequenced during a study of beta chain features in type 1 diabetes. The isolated RNA, all of it, was reverse transcribed, so expressed TCRB transcripts were what got sequenced. An average around 3.8 million reads came from naive, central memory and regulatory T cell samples. Using immunoSEQ multiplex PCR, the repertoire was profiled, and TCRdb retains in-frame clones only, with some absent. Of a few hundred thousand clones listed, approximately 16% were seen once; the top ten hold 0.085%. This CDR3 spans 14 amino acids. The V gene's germline CDR1 is SGHDN and CDR2 FVKESK. The V segment lost 6 bases and the J segment 6 bases; nucleotides outside the gene matches: 9. In the case of this clone: As yet, its antigen is unknown.

Sorting with CD45RO/CCR7/CD25/CD127/CD95/CD27 yielded naive, central memory, regulatory and stem-like memory CD4+ cells. Study results and limitations: In every one of the four CD4+ subsets, TCRB CDR3s were moderately but significantly shorter in Type 1 diabetes patients.

The rearrangement uses TRBV14 and TRBJ1-2; 8 bases are shared with TRBD1. The receptor was derived from a man aged 25 to 40 with type 1 diabetes. Sequenced: naive CD4+ T cells from blood. The CDR3 sequence is CASRRQGNPDGYTF. For the CDR3, the DNA is TGTGCCAGCAGAAGACAGGGGAACCCGGATGGCTACACCTTC.